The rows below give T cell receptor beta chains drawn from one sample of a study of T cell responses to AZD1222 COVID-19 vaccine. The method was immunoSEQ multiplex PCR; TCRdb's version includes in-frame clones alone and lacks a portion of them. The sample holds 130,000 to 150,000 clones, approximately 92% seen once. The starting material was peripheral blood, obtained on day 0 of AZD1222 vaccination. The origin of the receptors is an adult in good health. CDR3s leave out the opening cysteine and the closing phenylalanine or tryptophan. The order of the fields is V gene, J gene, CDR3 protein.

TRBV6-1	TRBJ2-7	ASSEGDGGAYEQY
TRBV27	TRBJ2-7	ASSSFTSGRAPGYEQY
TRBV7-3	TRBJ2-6	ASSFIGGPVGFGANVLT
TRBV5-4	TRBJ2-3	ASSAALISGTDTQY
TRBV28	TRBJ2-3	ASSLGGSSTDTQY
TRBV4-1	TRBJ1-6	ASSQRVRDNSPLH
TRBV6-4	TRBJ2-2	ASSDTGTGELF
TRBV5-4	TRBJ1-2	ASSFKYRDRGYGYT
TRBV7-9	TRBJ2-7	ASVPRAPLPYEQY
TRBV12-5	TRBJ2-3	ASGLVLSFPTDTQY
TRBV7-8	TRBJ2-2	ASSLGRGYTGELF
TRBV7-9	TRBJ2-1	ASSFLRDTLPVGDEQF
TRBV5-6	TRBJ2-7	ASSLGPQGHTGYEQY
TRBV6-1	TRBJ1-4	ASSEYETATNEKLF
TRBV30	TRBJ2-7	AWSVGLQGYEQY
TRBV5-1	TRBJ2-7	ASSRGQGGFNNEQY
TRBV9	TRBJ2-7	ASSLRDLSYEQY
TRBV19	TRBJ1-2	ASVDRVGYGYT
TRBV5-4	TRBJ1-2	ASSLERPYGYT
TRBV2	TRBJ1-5	ASSEQGGNQPQH
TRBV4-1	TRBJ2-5	ASSLQRGLGQETQY
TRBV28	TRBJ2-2	ASSSRGLGDLTGELF
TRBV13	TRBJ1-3	ASSLVGSGNTIY
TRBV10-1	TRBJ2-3	ASSDIGRSTTDTQY
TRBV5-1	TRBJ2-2	ASSLDTGGDTGELF
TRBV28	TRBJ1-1	ASRLRGQGTEAF
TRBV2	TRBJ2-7	ASRPLTGGPHEQY
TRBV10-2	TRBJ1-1	ASRYHWGKNTEAF
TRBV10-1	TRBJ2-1	ASSEAGSSYNEQF
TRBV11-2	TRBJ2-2	ASSRVTSQAGELF
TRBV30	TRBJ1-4	AWSDGGPDEKLF
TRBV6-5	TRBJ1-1	ASSYSRGFQAF
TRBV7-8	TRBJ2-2	ASSLFVLGLAGPGELF
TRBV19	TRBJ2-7	ASSMTGQGYYEQY
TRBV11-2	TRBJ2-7	ASSLGPGTGVYEQY
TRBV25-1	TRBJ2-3	ASTLTSGSSDTQY
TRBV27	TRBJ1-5	ASSLLGGQPQH
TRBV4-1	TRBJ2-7	ASSQDTALPREQY
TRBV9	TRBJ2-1	ASMGDPYNEQF
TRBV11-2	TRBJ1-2	ASSLGSQGYGYT
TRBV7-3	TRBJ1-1	ASSLTLGREPNTEAF
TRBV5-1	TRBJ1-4	ASSPRSATNEKLF
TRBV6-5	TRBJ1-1	ASSYGEGSTEAF
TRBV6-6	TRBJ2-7	ASGQGRPYEQY
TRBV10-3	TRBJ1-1	AAGDREVTEAF
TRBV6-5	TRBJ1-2	ASSYSPGGGYGYT
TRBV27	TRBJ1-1	ASSSASRGLRVLNTEAF
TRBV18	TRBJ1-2	ASSPDRGLNYGYT
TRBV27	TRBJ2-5	ASSYNRVETQY
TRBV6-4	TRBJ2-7	ASRTPRVSSYEQY
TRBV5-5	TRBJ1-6	ASSLQGAIYNSPLH
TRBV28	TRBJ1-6	ASSSARLRDNSPLH
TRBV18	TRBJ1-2	ASSRSDRASGYT
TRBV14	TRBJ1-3	ASSQDGLPGNTIY
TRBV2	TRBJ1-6	ASGQGDSPLH
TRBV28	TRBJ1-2	ASSITGGAGYT
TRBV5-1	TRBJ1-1	ASSWEWGPLGTEAF
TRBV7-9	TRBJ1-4	ASSSQGVEEKLF
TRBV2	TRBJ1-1	ASRNWDTEAF
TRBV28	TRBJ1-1	ASRRGNTPEAF